Detailed here is one TCR beta chain. This clonotype was seen ten or more times. The antigen it recognizes is unknown. Qualities for individual bases were not recorded, and no much larger clone is one base off. The intended sense of this specimen's time point label: newly diagnosed GD, antithyroid drugs for less than 3 months. For both TCR sequencing and RNA sequencing, RNA was extracted from PBMCs using TRIzol. The diagnosis of Graves' disease was made according to American Thyroid Association guidelines. Patients for the study were recruited at an endocrinology department in Xi'an, China. From each patient, approximately 10 milliliters of peripheral blood was collected into an EDTA anticoagulant tube. Ficoll Paque Plus density gradient separation was used to isolate PBMCs, and no further T cell sorting was done. An Agilent 2100 Bioanalyzer and agarose gel were used to assess RNA quality, and a NanoDrop 2000 was used to measure RNA concentration.

These data belong to a study of regulatory T cells in long-lasting Graves disease (dated by TCRdb to about 2021). At the level of the whole study: Newly diagnosed Graves' disease patients had taken antithyroid drugs for less than 3 months. This study used TCR sequencing and RNA sequencing of peripheral blood to compare persistent Graves' disease patients against newly diagnosed Graves' disease patients. The study was conducted in China and was registered as a clinical trial. A total of about 35 samples underwent TCR sequencing, from roughly 13 patients with persistent Graves' disease and 20 or so patients with newly diagnosed Graves' disease. The investigation overall reported the following: Lower TCR Shannon entropy and fewer highly expanded clones were observed in persistent Graves' disease patients than in newly diagnosed patients, which suggested clonal expansion. The authors noted that the small sample size was a limitation that may lower accuracy. A larger number of public clonotypes was shared among persistent patients (under 3,000) than among newly diagnosed patients (approximately 930). Sequencing and analysis were limited to the TCR beta chain. Persistent disease showed preferential use of TRBV28, TRBJ1-2 and TRBJ2-5, whereas newly diagnosed disease favored TRBV20-1 and TRBJ2-1. Because the primary lesion, thyroid tissue, could not be accessed, the study looked at peripheral blood alone.

Including the terminal cysteine and phenylalanine, the CDR3 comprises 14 residues. The retained sequence is limited to the CDR3, 42 bases, with the frame set at the first base. From a lookup of the germline V gene (reference sequence), CDR1 and CDR2 are GTSNPN and SVGIG. From V the trimming removes 2 bases and from J it removes 6 bases, while the gene matches leave 5 bases of the junction unaccounted for. Receptor amplification or capture employed multiplex PCR. The sample was run on an Illumina HiSeq 4000. TCR beta libraries were built with iRepertoire HTBI primers and Arm-PCR amplification of CDR3 regions. PCR products were gel purified before sequencing. The authors processed their data as follows. Gene usage analysis of CDR3 amino acid clonotypes relied on the approximately 60 TRBV and around 13 TRBJ segments identified across samples. Filtered high-quality paired reads were merged into contigs using COPE and FqMerger. BLAST was used to align contigs to IMGT TRBV, TRBD and TRBJ reference genes, with CDR3 defined following IMGT. Any clonotype with a frequency above 0.1% was counted as a highly expanded clone. Shannon entropy was used to measure repertoire diversity, and the Gini coefficient was used to measure V-J evenness. A clonotype was considered public if more than one individual shared it. TCRdb took the public reads, trimmed them with fastp at Q25, ran MiXCR for clone calling and kept in-frame beta chains. Rows are combined by CDR3 protein, so each entry shows the most common genes and DNA. It is TCRdb's table, rather than the study itself, that gives the V and J calls and clone size. This sample holds roughly 500,000 distinct CDR3 sequences; about 13% were observed only once. Over 7.5% of the sample is taken by the ten largest.

The same sample was also studied in work on T cells in Graves' hyperthyroidism and ophthalmopathy. Looking at the second paper: Graves' hyperthyroidism was defined as stable when no progression to ophthalmopathy occurred over 18 months of follow-up. Hyperthyroidism patients were newly diagnosed, with disease duration under 2 months, and aged 18 to 65 years. Patients with uncontrolled infections, other autoimmune diseases, pregnancy or lactation were excluded. Diagnoses relied on clinical symptoms, serum thyroxine and TRAb, thyroid ultrasound and orbital computed tomography. The first round of RT-PCR for the TCR CDR3 was performed with the HTBI primer set and the Qiagen OneStep RT-PCR kit. Most expanded thyroid clonotypes (frequency above 0.001) were also detected in blood, suggesting blood repertoires may reflect thyroid immune responses. Ophthalmopathy was separated from stable hyperthyroidism by a 13 V-J signature model, with about 88% sensitivity and just over 81% specificity obtained in cross-validation and 80%/75% obtained in testing. In validation, the model predicted progression to ophthalmopathy with around 71% sensitivity and approximately 74% specificity, a median of 6.5 months before onset. To identify distinguishing TCR V-J signatures, a discovery cohort of 100 or so patients was used, comprising 40 to 45 with Graves' ophthalmopathy and roughly 60 with stable Graves' hyperthyroidism. An independent validation cohort of about 19 hyperthyroidism patients and 15 or so patients who later progressed to ophthalmopathy tested prospective prediction of ophthalmopathy. For training and testing, the 80 to 100 patients in the discovery cohort were randomly divided in a 7:3 ratio. In addition, the study compared T-cell repertoires in thyroid tissue and in blood from six Graves' hyperthyroidism patients. Once sampling was done, hyperthyroidism patients were given methimazole at a starting dose of 30 mg daily, whereas ophthalmopathy patients were given high-dose intravenous methylprednisolone. Libraries were constructed in a second round of multiplex PCR, after which size selection and purification were performed. Sequencing of the libraries was done on an Illumina HiSeq2000 using paired-end 100 bp reads. SOAPnuke was used to process the raw data, with reads discarded if the reads contained adapters or uncalled bases, had a mean Phred below 15, or lacked an exact constant-primer or identifier match. COPE v1.2.5 was used to merge the high-quality paired reads, and each unique nucleotide sequence was defined as a clonotype. Clonotypes were aligned to IMGT TRBV, TRBD and TRBJ reference segments using MiTCR v1.1. Analysis was restricted to V-J combinations with a frequency above 0.0001, which covered 99.2% of repertoires. A TCS score was defined as the ratio between F50 (clonal expansion) and ExV (chaos), using BLOSUM62-based TCRdist between CDR3 peptides within each V-J. Welch's t-statistics and random forest reduced some 510 V-J features to roughly 13, which were used in a naive Bayes classifier (R e1071). Sample size was not statistically predetermined, and blinding of investigators to group allocation was not performed. TCR Vbeta CDR3 sequencing of approximately 140 peripheral blood samples (roughly 41 ophthalmopathy, roughly 72 hyperthyroidism and approximately 17 progressor patients) is reported in the paper.

The origin of this receptor is a man younger than 45 with Graves disease. Donor details come from another sample of the same person, matched by shared clones. This sample comprised peripheral blood mononuclear cells (PBMCs), obtained at new diagnosis, from a patient treated with antithyroid drugs. The chain employs TRBV30 and TRBJ2-1; 9 of the junction bases match TRBD1. CDR3 reads: CAWSHTTGGNEQFF. The nucleotides are TGTGCCTGGAGTCACACGACAGGGGGCAATGAGCAGTTCTTC.